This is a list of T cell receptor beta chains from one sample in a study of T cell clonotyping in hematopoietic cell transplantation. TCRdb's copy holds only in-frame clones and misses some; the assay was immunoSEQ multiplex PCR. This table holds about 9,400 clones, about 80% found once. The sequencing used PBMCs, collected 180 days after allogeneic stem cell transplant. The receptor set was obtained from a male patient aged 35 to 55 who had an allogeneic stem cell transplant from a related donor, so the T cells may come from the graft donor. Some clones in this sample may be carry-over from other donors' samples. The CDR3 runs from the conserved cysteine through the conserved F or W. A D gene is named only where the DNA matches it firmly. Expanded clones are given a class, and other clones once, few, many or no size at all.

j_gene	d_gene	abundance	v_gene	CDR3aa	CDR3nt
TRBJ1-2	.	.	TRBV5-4	CASSLADSPFYGYTF	TGTGCCAGCAGCTTGGCGGACAGTCCTTTCTATGGCTACACCTTC
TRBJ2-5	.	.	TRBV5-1	CASSLSLGSETQYF	TGCGCCAGCAGCTTGTCGCTAGGCTCTGAGACCCAGTACTTC
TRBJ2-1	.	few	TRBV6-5	CASSPGYNEQFF	TGTGCCAGCAGCCCGGGGTACAATGAGCAGTTCTTC
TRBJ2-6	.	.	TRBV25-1	CASSDVRISGANVLTF	TGTGCCAGCAGTGACGTTCGGATCTCTGGGGCCAACGTCCTGACTTTC
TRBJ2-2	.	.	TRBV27	CASSLMPPPNTGELFF	TGTGCCAGCAGTTTAATGCCCCCCCCGAACACCGGGGAGCTGTTTTTT
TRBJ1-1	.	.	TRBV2	CASSEGVSSSVAFF	TGTGCCAGCAGTGAAGGGGTCAGTAGTTCCGTAGCTTTCTTT
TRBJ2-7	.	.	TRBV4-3	CASSPRARDEQYF	TGCGCCAGCAGCCCCCGCGCCCGGGACGAGCAGTACTTC
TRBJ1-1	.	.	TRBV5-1	CASSLGGDIREAFF	TGCGCCAGCAGCTTGGGGGGCGATATCCGTGAAGCTTTCTTT
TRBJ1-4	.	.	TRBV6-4	CASSQDTRNEKLFF	TGTGCCAGCAGTCAGGACACCCGGAATGAAAAACTGTTTTTT
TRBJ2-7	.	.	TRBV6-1	CASSLSLDSPSQYF	TGTGCCAGCAGCCTCAGCCTCGACAGTCCCTCGCAGTACTTC
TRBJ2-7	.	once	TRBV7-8	CASRGEQVAEQYF	TGTGCCAGCAGGGGGGAACAGGTAGCCGAGCAGTACTTC
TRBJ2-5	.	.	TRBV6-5	CASSWDLESQETQYF	TGTGCCAGCAGTTGGGACCTCGAATCTCAAGAGACCCAGTACTTC
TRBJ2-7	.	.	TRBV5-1	CASSLGWDFGYEQYF	TGCGCCAGCAGCTTGGGGTGGGACTTCGGGTACGAGCAGTACTTC
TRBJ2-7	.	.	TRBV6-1	CASSTSREQYF	TGTGCCAGCAGTACCAGTCGCGAGCAGTACTTC
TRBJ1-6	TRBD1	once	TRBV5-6	CASSLTGGYSPLHF	TGTGCCAGCAGCTTGACAGGGGGCTATTCACCCCTCCACTTT
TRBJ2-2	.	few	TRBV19	CASSIYSRTGELFF	TGTGCCAGTAGTATTTATTCTCGCACCGGGGAGCTGTTTTTT
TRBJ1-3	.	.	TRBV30	CAWNTLGRKSGNTIYF	TGTGCCTGGAATACCTTAGGGCGGAAATCTGGAAACACCATATATTTT
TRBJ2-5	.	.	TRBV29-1	CSVDDYQRSQYF	TGCAGCGTTGATGACTACCAACGGTCCCAGTACTTC
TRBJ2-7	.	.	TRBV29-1	CSVEVPEAYEQYF	TGCAGCGTTGAAGTTCCAGAAGCCTACGAGCAGTACTTC
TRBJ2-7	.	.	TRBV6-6	CASSPGGEQYF	TGTGCCAGCAGCCCCGGGGGCGAGCAGTACTTC
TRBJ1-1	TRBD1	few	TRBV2	CASRANTGTAFRAFF	TGTGCCAGCAGAGCCAACACCGGGACAGCTTTCCGAGCTTTCTTT
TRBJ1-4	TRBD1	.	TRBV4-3	CASSQRTSGTGDEKLFF	TGCGCCAGCAGCCAAAGAACGTCCGGGACAGGGGATGAAAAACTGTTTTTT
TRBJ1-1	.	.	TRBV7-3	CASSLTDASEAFF	TGTGCCAGCAGCTTAACGGACGCAAGTGAAGCTTTCTTT
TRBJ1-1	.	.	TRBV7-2	CASREDMNTEAFF	TGTGCCAGCAGGGAGGACATGAACACTGAAGCTTTCTTT
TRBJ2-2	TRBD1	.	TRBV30	CACTGTGGKNTGELFF	TGTGCCTGTACCGGGACAGGGGGCAAGAACACCGGGGAGCTGTTTTTT
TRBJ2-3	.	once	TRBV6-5	CATYAFGGRTDTQYF	TGTGCCACATACGCCTTTGGGGGCCGAACAGATACGCAGTATTTT
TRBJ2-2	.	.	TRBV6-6	CASSYSRGSTGELFF	TGTGCCAGCAGTTACTCGAGGGGATCCACCGGGGAGCTGTTTTTT
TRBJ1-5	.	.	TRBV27	CASSPSEYRGNQPQHF	TGTGCCAGCAGTCCCTCGGAATATAGAGGCAATCAGCCCCAGCATTTT
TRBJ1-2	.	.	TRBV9	CASSPRTGYGYTF	TGTGCCAGCAGCCCACGTACAGGCTATGGCTACACCTTC
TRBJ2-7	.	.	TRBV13	CASSLGSGLQEQYF	TGTGCCAGCAGCTTAGGCAGCGGGTTGCAGGAGCAGTACTTC
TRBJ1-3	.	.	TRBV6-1	CASSAASSGNTIYF	TGTGCCAGCAGTGCCGCCTCCTCTGGAAACACCATATATTTT
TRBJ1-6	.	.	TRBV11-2	CASRPLGPYNSPLHF	TGTGCCAGCAGACCACTCGGGCCCTATAATTCACCCCTCCACTTT
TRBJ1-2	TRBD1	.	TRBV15	CATSRDIDRGYGYTF	TGTGCCACCAGCAGAGACATAGACAGGGGCTATGGCTACACCTTC
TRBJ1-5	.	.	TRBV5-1	CASSLAGRNQPQHF	TGCGCCAGCAGCTTGGCGGGACGGAATCAGCCCCAGCATTTT
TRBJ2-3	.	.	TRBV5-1	CASSLTVRGSTDTQYF	TGCGCCAGCAGCTTGACTGTGCGGGGTAGCACAGATACGCAGTATTTT
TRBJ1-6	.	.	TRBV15	CATSRDIASNHPNNSPLHF	TGTGCCACCAGCAGAGATATTGCTAGTAACCACCCAAATAATTCACCCCTCCACTTT
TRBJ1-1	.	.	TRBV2	CASSYLTKQSEAFF	TGTGCCAGCAGTTACCTTACTAAACAGAGTGAAGCTTTCTTT
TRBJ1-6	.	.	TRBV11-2	CASSLDRLRDSPLHF	TGTGCCAGCAGCTTAGATCGGTTGCGAGATTCACCCCTCCACTTT
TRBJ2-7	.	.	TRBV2	CATKRDGRSEQYF	TGTGCTACAAAGAGGGACGGTAGATCCGAGCAGTACTTC
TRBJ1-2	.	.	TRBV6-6	CASSYAGGITNYGYTF	TGTGCCAGCAGTTACGCAGGTGGGATCACTAACTATGGCTACACCTTC
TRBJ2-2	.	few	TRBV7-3	CASSRGVTGELFF	TGTGCCAGCAGCCGCGGGGTTACCGGGGAGCTGTTTTTT
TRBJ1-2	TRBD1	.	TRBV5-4	CASRQDRGSRGYTF	TGTGCCAGCAGGCAAGACAGGGGAAGTAGGGGCTACACCTTC
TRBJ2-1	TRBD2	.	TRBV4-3	CASSPGGAGGSYNEQFF	TGCGCCAGCAGCCCAGGGGGAGCGGGGGGTTCCTACAATGAGCAGTTCTTC
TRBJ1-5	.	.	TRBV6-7	CASRGHRDSNQPQHF	TGTGCCAGCAGGGGTCACAGGGATAGCAATCAGCCCCAGCATTTT
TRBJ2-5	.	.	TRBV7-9	CASSLIRGSKETQYF	TGTGCCAGCAGCTTAATCAGGGGCTCTAAAGAGACCCAGTACTTC
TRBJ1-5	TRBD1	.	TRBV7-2	CASSFSGTGDQPQHF	TGTGCCAGCAGCTTTTCCGGGACAGGGGATCAGCCCCAGCATTTT
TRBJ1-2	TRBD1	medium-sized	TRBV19	CASKEGSGQYYGYTF	TGTGCCAGTAAGGAAGGGTCGGGACAGTACTATGGCTACACCTTC
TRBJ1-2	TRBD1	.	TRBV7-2	CASSPGQRSYGYTF	TGTGCCAGCAGCCCGGGACAGAGGAGCTATGGCTACACCTTC
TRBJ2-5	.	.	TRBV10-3	CAFPSCQGRETQYF	TGTGCCTTCCCCTCATGTCAGGGTCGGGAGACCCAGTACTTC
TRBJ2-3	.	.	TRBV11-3	CASSLLPEGTVLTDTQYF	TGTGCCAGCAGCTTATTACCGGAGGGGACAGTTCTCACAGATACGCAGTATTTT
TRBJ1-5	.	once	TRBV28	CATSRGSNQPQHF	TGTGCCACCAGTCGAGGCAGCAATCAGCCCCAGCATTTT
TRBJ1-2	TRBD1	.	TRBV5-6	CASIEVGTASPYGYTF	TGTGCCAGCATCGAAGTAGGGACAGCAAGTCCCTATGGCTACACCTTC
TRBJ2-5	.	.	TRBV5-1	CASSLRAQGGETQYF	TGCGCCAGCAGCTTGAGAGCACAGGGGGGGGAGACCCAGTACTTC
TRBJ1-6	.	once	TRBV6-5	CASSYSAANSPLHF	TGTGCCAGCAGTTACTCAGCGGCTAATTCACCCCTCCACTTT
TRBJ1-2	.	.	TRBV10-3	CAISEAPDLSAYGYTF	TGTGCCATCAGTGAGGCCCCGGACCTCAGCGCCTATGGCTACACCTTC
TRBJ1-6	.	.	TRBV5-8	CASIEGRGRSPLHF	TGTGCCAGCATTGAGGGGCGGGGGCGTTCACCCCTCCACTTT
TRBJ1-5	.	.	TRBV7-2	CASSLWANQPQHF	TGTGCCAGCAGCTTATGGGCCAATCAGCCCCAGCATTTT